Given below is one T cell receptor beta chain in context. TCRdb's table, derived via immunoSEQ multiplex PCR, lists solely in-frame clones and lacks some. The data hold 2.3 million or so clones, with 85% to 95% observed a single time. This entry belongs to a study of shared clonotypes between healthy human individuals. The length of the CDR3 is 15 residues. In germline, CDR1 is SGDLS, CDR2 YYNGEE. The trim removed 7 bases at V and 4 bases at J, leaving 11 bases unmatched. Sample: naive CD4+ T cells from PBMCs. Stated subset: CD45RA+ positively selected. The J gene is TRBJ2-3, the V gene TRBV9; 8 bases agree with TRBD1. This clonotype originated in a man younger than 35 in good health. Some clones in this sample may be carry-over from other donors' samples. The CDR3 loop is CASGSNRGTADTQYF. Here the CDR3 DNA reads TGTGCCAGCGGTTCGAACAGGGGGACCGCAGATACGCAGTATTTT.